This entry lists 9 T cell receptor beta chains sequenced from one sample in a study of T cell repertoires in aging, cancer and after chemotherapy (dated 2019 in TCRdb). The sequencer was an Illumina MiSeq. Using a mixed TRB-A/B primer pool, multiplex touch-down PCR amplified rearranged TRB sequences covering the V, D and J segments. Using fastp at Q25 and MiXCR, TCRdb reprocessed the public reads and kept productive beta chains. A single entry per CDR3 protein holds the most common genes and DNA from its merged rows. The sample table lists approximately 9,500 distinct CDR3 sequences, 20% to 25% of them with a count of one. Together, the top ten hold 1.3% of the sample. Genomic DNA extracted from peripheral blood, rather than sorted cells or RNA, was used as the source for amplification of TCR beta rearrangements. The sequenced sample consisted of blood. The receptor source for this set is a human donor in good health.

The chain recombines TRBV5-6 with TRBJ2-1; a possible D gene is TRBD2 (6 bases). Germline V gives CDR1 SGHDT, CDR2 YYEEEE. This CDR3 comprises 14 residues. The V and J ends lost 5 bases and 4 bases respectively, with 13 bases between them. The CDR3 region has the DNA TGTGCCAGCAGGTCGGGACTTCCTTACAATGAGCAGTTCTTC. It codes for CASRSGLPYNEQFF.

The rearrangement uses TRBV6-4 and TRBJ2-1; 9 nucleotides match TRBD2. With 6 bases clipped from V and 6 bases from J, the junction kept 21 bases outside the gene matches. The CDR3 runs to 19 residues. Germline V CDR1 and CDR2: MRHNA, SNTAGT. The CDR3 nucleotides read TGTGCCAGCAGCCCCATGTCATTTGGCGGGAGGGCCCCCGGCAATGAGCAGTTCTTC. It codes for CASSPMSFGGRAPGNEQFF.

This clonotype was observed a few times. The chain employs TRBV28 and TRBJ2-5; TRBD2 might be the D (6 bases). CDR1 is MDHEN, CDR2 SYDVKM, per germline. V was shortened by 4 bases and J by 4 bases, with 19 bases between the two germline ends. There are 16 residues in the CDR3. This CDR3 is CASSSPGTPRRETQYF. Written as DNA, the CDR3 is TGTGCCAGCAGTTCACCCGGGACTCCAAGGAGAGAGACCCAGTACTTC.

The chain employs TRBV5-6 and TRBJ2-5, with D possibly TRBD1 on 5 matching bases. Germline V gene sequence: CDR1 SGHDT, CDR2 YYEEEE. The CDR3 is made up of 14 amino acids. V was trimmed by 0 bases and J by 2 bases, leaving 8 bases between them. DNA of the CDR3: TGTGCCAGCAGCTTGGCTAGGGGTCAAGAGACCCAGTACTTC. This gives the protein CASSLARGQETQYF.

The chain couples TRBV25-1 to TRBJ2-1; 10 bases line up with TRBD2. V shed 6 bases and J 7 bases; nucleotides not matched to a gene: 6. CDR1 is MGHDK, CDR2 SYGVNS, per germline. The CDR3 contains 14 residues. The CDR3 bases are TGTGCCAGCAGCGCTAGCGGGAGAAGTAATGAGCAGTTCTTC. Its translation: CASSASGRSNEQFF.

V usage is TRBV12-3 or TRBV12-4 and J usage is TRBJ1-5; 8 nucleotides agree with TRBD1. The CDR3 is made up of 14 amino acids. V shed 6 bases, J shed 7 bases, and the junction held 8 bases outside the gene matches. CDR3 amino acids: CASSEEDRAQPQHF. DNA for the CDR3: TGTGCCAGCAGCGAAGAGGACAGGGCGCAGCCCCAGCATTTT.

The genes are TRBV24-1 and TRBJ2-7; 9 bases are shared with TRBD2. The CDR3 is 16 amino acids. The V and J ends lost 5 bases and 5 bases, in that order; junction bases with no gene match: 12. Germline loops: CDR1 KGHDR, CDR2 SFDVKD. CDR3 bases: TGTGCCACCAGTGCAGCGGGGCGGGAGGGCTTCCACGAGCAGTACTTC. It encodes CATSAAGREGFHEQYF.

The chain uses TRBV6-1 and TRBJ1-5, with 7 bases matching TRBD1. There are 15 residues in the CDR3. CDR1 and CDR2 (germline): MNHNS, SASEGT. Unmatched junction bases numbered 12, after V lost 7 bases and J lost 6 bases. The CDR3 nucleotides read TGTGCCAGCACCCAGGGGGATTTATTCTCTCAGCCCCAGCATTTT. This translates into CASTQGDLFSQPQHF.

This clonotype is termed medium-sized. The chain joins TRBV7-2 to TRBJ2-7; a weak D match, TRBD2 (5 bases). V was pared by 1 base and J by 1 base, with 17 bases between. The V gene's germline CDR1 is SGHTA and CDR2 FQGNSA. The CDR3 contains 17 residues. The chain's CDR3 is CASSLEGFADSSYEQYF. The CDR3 DNA reads TGTGCCAGCAGCTTAGAAGGTTTCGCGGACTCATCCTACGAGCAGTACTTC.